A single sample gave rise to the 19 T cell receptor beta chains below, sequenced in a study of monozygotic twins with inflammatory bowel disease. TCRdb processed the 5' RACE reads again and assigns one entry to each CDR3 protein, with no DNA. This sample's table reports approximately 420,000 distinct CDR3 sequences. The sequencing sample was made of blood. Every receptor here comes from a human donor with ulcerative colitis or Crohn's disease, or a healthy co-twin of an affected twin (not recorded which).

The chain links TRBV6-1 to TRBJ1-2; TCRdb indicates TRBD1, and absent DNA this call remains unverified. Per the germline V gene, CDR1 is MNHNS and CDR2 is SASEGT. This CDR3 is 17 amino acids long. The CDR3 sequence is CASRLGGQGFANYGYTF.

The genes are TRBV20-1 and TRBJ1-5. Germline V gene sequence: CDR1 DFQATT, CDR2 SNEGSKA (reference sequence). This CDR3 has 14 amino acids. The CDR3 region is CSARLLGSNQPQHF.

This chain uses TRBV25-1 with TRBJ1-3; lacking DNA, the TRBD1 call made by TCRdb goes unchecked. Germline V gives CDR1 MGHDK, CDR2 SYGVNS. The CDR3 covers 12 residues. The CDR3 sequence: CASTGFGNTIYF.

The CDR3 loop reads CASSLGEDYNEQFF. This sequence joins TRBV5-4 and TRBJ2-1. This CDR3 has 14 residues. Per the germline V gene, CDR1 is SGHNT and CDR2 is YYREEE (reference sequence).

The V gene is TRBV5-1, the J gene TRBJ2-2; the D gene TCRdb calls, TRBD1, cannot be checked with no DNA. The CDR3 loop spans 14 amino acids. CDR1 is SGHRS, CDR2 YFSETQ, per germline. The CDR3 spells CASSLLERVGELFF. Full variable domain (rest looked up from reference TRBV5-1 and TRBJ2-2): KAGVTQTPRYLIKTRGQQVTLSCSPISGHRSVSWYQQTPGQGLQFLFEYFSETQRNKGNFPGRFSGRQFSNSRSEMNVSTLELGDSALYLCASSLLERVGELFFGEGSRLTVL.

The CDR3: CASSPPGTPEEQYF. The gene calls are TRBV27 and TRBJ2-7; checking the TCRdb D call of TRBD1 is not possible without DNA. The CDR3 loop spans 14 amino acids. Per germline, CDR1 MNHEY and CDR2 SMNVEV (reference sequence).

The chain combines TRBV30 with TRBJ1-1; with no DNA, the TCRdb D assignment of TRBD1 cannot be verified. The CDR3 totals 14 residues. CDR1 is GTSNPN, CDR2 SVGIG, per germline (reference sequence). CDR3 in amino acids: CAWSVGLGDTEAFF.

The chain uses TRBV12-3 or TRBV12-4 and TRBJ1-4; TCRdb designates TRBD1, a call that cannot be tested without DNA. The CDR3 has 15 amino acids. This chain's CDR3 is CASSLSGTGYEKLFF.

This chain joins TRBV29-1 and TRBJ2-3. There are 12 residues in the CDR3. Germline-derived CDR1 and CDR2 are SQVTM and ANQGSEA. CDR3 region: CSVAMVTDTQYF.

V and J are TRBV27 and TRBJ1-2; the TCRdb call, TRBD1, lacks DNA for checking. Germline V CDR1 and CDR2: MNHEY, SMNVEV (reference sequence). This CDR3 comprises 12 residues. The CDR3 protein is CASTTGNYGYTF.

V gene TRBV20-1 combines with J gene TRBJ2-1; absent DNA, TCRdb's TRBD2 call cannot be checked. CDR3 size: 16 residues. Germline assignment: CDR1 DFQATT and CDR2 SNEGSKA (reference sequence). The CDR3 sequence is CSARKGVAGGDNEQFF.

CDR3 residues: CSARAPAPLQPQHF. The chain uses TRBV20-1 and TRBJ1-5; TCRdb's assignment of TRBD1 cannot be checked, as there is no DNA. The CDR3 sequence is 14 residues long. CDR1 is DFQATT and CDR2 is SNEGSKA in the germline V gene (reference sequence).

The rearrangement uses TRBV5-1 and TRBJ2-1. Germline V gene lookup returns CDR1 SGHRS and CDR2 YFSETQ. The length of the CDR3 is 15 residues. The chain's CDR3 is CASNWALGSYNEQFF.

The chain links TRBV10-3 to TRBJ2-7; lacking DNA, the TRBD1 call made by TCRdb goes unchecked. This CDR3 contains 14 residues. CDR1 ENHRY and CDR2 SYGVKD come from the germline V gene. Here the CDR3 reads CAISPGTGENEQYF.

The V call is TRBV15, the J call TRBJ2-2. Germline V gives CDR1 LNHNV, CDR2 YYDKDF (reference sequence). This CDR3 has 13 amino acids. CDR3 loop: CATSRDTTGELFF. Drawing the rest from reference TRBV15 and TRBJ2-2, the complete variable domain is DAMVIQNPRYQVTQFGKPVTLSCSQTLNHNVMYWYQQKSSQAPKLLFHYYDKDFNNEADTPDNFQSRRPNTSFCFLDIRSPGLGDTAMYLCATSRDTTGELFFGEGSRLTVL.

V usage is TRBV15 and J usage is TRBJ1-5; TCRdb's assignment of TRBD1 cannot be checked, as there is no DNA. Germline V gene sequence: CDR1 LNHNV, CDR2 YYDKDF (reference sequence). The CDR3 is made up of 17 amino acids. The CDR3 is CATSRKEDRGLRQPQHF.

The V and J genes are TRBV18 and TRBJ1-2. The CDR3 has 13 residues. Germline V gene data show CDR1 as KGHSH and CDR2 as LQKENI. CDR3 loop: CASSPSRSYGYTF.

The V call is TRBV12-3 or TRBV12-4, the J call TRBJ2-5; TCRdb designates TRBD1, a call that cannot be tested without DNA. This CDR3 has 15 amino acids. CDR3 residues: CASSSNRGGGETQYF.

CDR3 protein: CASSLRGPGVNSPLHF. V and J are TRBV7-2 and TRBJ1-6; there is no DNA to check the TCRdb D call of TRBD1. In germline, CDR1 is SGHTA, CDR2 FQGNSA. The CDR3 spans 16 residues.